The 9 T cell receptor beta chains below all came from one sample that was sequenced in a study of PD-1 blockade in mismatch repair-deficient tumors. The protocol was immunoSEQ multiplex PCR, while the TCRdb copy is restricted to in-frame clones and leaves out a portion. The sample holds about 68,000 clones; around 73% are singletons and the top ten take roughly 6%. This specimen was peripheral blood, taken 2 weeks after starting pembrolizumab. These receptors were taken from an adult with mismatch repair-deficient cancer.

The rearrangement joins TRBV7-9 to TRBJ2-1; 14 bases line up with TRBD2. The CDR3 totals 16 residues. V trimming: 4 bases; J trimming: 8 bases; junction bases outside the gene matches: 7. Looked up from germline, CDR1 is SEHNR and CDR2 is FQNEAQ (reference sequence). The CDR3 spells CASSSGTSGSFDEQFF. The CDR3 DNA follows: TGTGCCAGCAGCTCGGGGACTAGCGGGAGTTTCGATGAGCAGTTCTTC.

This chain joins TRBV6-1 and TRBJ2-3; D is unresolved. The CDR3 spans 12 residues. Germline V gene sequence: CDR1 MNHNS, CDR2 SASEGT. V dropped 6 bases and J dropped 2 bases, with 6 bases sitting between them. The CDR3 region is CASRSVTDTQYF. CDR3 sequence (DNA): TGTGCCAGCAGGTCAGTCACAGATACGCAGTATTTT.

The V gene is TRBV5-5, the J gene TRBJ2-7; D may be TRBD1 (6 bases). Per germline, CDR1 SGHKS and CDR2 YYEKEE (reference sequence). This CDR3 is built from 13 residues. Trimming cost V 0 bases and J 4 bases, with 8 bases left between them. The CDR3 loop reads CASSLATGYEQYF. The DNA for the CDR3 is TGTGCCAGCAGCTTGGCGACAGGATACGAGCAGTACTTC.

The chain combines TRBV9 with TRBJ2-7; maybe TRBD2 (6 bases). The CDR3 contains 14 residues. Germline CDR1 is SGDLS and CDR2 is YYNGEE. Trimming cost V 4 bases and J 6 bases, with 17 bases left between them. The CDR3 nucleotides are TGTGCCAGCAGCCCTCTCATGGAGGGCAGCGAGCAGTACTTC. The encoded protein is CASSPLMEGSEQYF. The full variable domain, rest sourced from reference TRBV9 and TRBJ2-7, is DSGVTQTPKHLITATGQRVTLRCSPRSGDLSVYWYQQSLDQGLQFLIQYYNGEERAKGNILERFSAQQFPDLHSELNLSSLELGDSALYFCASSPLMEGSEQYFGPGTRLTVT.

The V call is TRBV30, the J call TRBJ1-2; D gene ambiguous. With 3 bases removed from V and 4 bases from J, the gap between germline ends came to 12 bases. Looked up from germline, CDR1 is GTSNPN and CDR2 is SVGIG (reference sequence). This CDR3 has 13 residues. The CDR3 spells CAWRVFMGYGYTF. Here the CDR3 DNA reads TGTGCCTGGAGGGTTTTTATGGGCTATGGCTACACCTTC.

This clone came up once. The V call is TRBV5-8, the J call TRBJ1-4; 10 nucleotides align to TRBD1. This CDR3 has 15 amino acids. Trimming took 3 bases from V and 7 from J; bases not matched to a gene: 6. Germline assignment: CDR1 SGHTS and CDR2 YDEGEE. The CDR3 coding sequence is TGTGCCAGCAGCTGGGGGACAGGGGAGGGTGAAAAACTGTTTTTT. The encoded protein is CASSWGTGEGEKLFF.

V is TRBV19 and J is TRBJ2-1; tentative D call: TRBD1 (6 bases). Trimming took off 4 bases at V and 4 bases at J, with 20 bases between the two ends. Germline loops: CDR1 LNHDA, CDR2 SQIVND (reference sequence). The CDR3 spans 17 residues. CDR3 DNA sequence: TGTGCCAGTAGTAGGTCGAGGGGGAGCTCCCTTTACAATGAGCAGTTCTTC. Translation gives CASSRSRGSSLYNEQFF.

The table lists this clone with a count of one. This sequence joins TRBV19 and TRBJ2-6; TRBD2 matches 15 bases. V trimming: 1 base; J trimming: 2 bases; junction bases outside the gene matches: 3. Germline values: CDR1 LNHDA, CDR2 SQIVND (reference sequence). There are 19 residues in the CDR3. In DNA, the CDR3 is TGTGCCAGTAGTATAGGGACTAGCGGGAGGGCGGCTGGGGCCAACGTCCTGACTTTC. This gives the protein CASSIGTSGRAAGANVLTF. Complete variable domain (other parts from reference TRBV19 and TRBJ2-6): DGGITQSPKYLFRKEGQNVTLSCEQNLNHDAMYWYRQDPGQGLRLIYYSQIVNDFQKGDIAEGYSVSREKKESFPLTVTSAQKNPTAFYLCASSIGTSGRAAGANVLTFGAGSRLTVL.

J is TRBJ2-1 and V is TRBV5-6, with D tentatively TRBD2 (6 bases). The V gene's germline CDR1 is SGHDT and CDR2 YYEEEE. Deletions cut 4 bases from V and 4 bases from J, with 15 bases between. This CDR3 is 15 amino acids long. The CDR3 nucleotides read TGTGCCAGCAGCCTGATGGGACTTACGTACAATGAGCAGTTCTTC. Residues: CASSLMGLTYNEQFF.